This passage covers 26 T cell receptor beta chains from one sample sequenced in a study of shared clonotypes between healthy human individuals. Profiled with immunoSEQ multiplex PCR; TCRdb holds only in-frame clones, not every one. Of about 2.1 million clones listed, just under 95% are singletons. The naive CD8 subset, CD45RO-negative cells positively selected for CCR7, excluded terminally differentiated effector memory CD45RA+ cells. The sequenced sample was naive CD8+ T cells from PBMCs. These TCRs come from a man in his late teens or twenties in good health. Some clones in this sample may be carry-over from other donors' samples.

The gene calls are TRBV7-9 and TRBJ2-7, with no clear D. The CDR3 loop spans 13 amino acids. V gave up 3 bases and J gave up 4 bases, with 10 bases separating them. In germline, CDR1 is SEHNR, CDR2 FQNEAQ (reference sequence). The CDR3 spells CASSLVATYEQYF. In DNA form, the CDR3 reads TGTGCCAGCAGCTTGGTGGCCACTTACGAGCAGTACTTC.

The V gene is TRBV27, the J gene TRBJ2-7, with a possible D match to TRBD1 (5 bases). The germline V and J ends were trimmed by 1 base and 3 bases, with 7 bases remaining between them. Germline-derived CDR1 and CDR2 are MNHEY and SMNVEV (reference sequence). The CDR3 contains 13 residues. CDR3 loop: CASSLYDSYEQYF. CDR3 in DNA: TGTGCCAGCAGTTTATACGACAGCTACGAGCAGTACTTC.

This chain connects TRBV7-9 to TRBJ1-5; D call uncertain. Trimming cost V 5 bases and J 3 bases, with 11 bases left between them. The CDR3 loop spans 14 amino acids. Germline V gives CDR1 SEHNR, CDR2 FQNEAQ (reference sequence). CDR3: CASSLPDANQPQHF. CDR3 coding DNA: TGTGCCAGCAGCCTGCCAGACGCCAATCAGCCCCAGCATTTT.

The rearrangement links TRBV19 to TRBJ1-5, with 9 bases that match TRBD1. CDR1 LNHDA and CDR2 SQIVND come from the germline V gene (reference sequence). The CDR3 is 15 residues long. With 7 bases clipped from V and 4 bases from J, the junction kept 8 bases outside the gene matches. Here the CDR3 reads CASIPGQGLNQPQHF. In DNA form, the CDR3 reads TGTGCCAGTATCCCAGGACAGGGGTTGAATCAGCCCCAGCATTTT.

Here the CDR3 reads CASIWTVATNEKLFF. The CDR3 DNA is TGTGCCAGTATCTGGACAGTTGCAACTAATGAAAAACTGTTTTTT. The V gene is TRBV19, the J gene TRBJ1-4, with D perhaps matching TRBD1 (6 bases). Trimming took 7 bases from V and 0 from J, leaving 12 bases between them. The CDR3 totals 15 residues. Germline lookup yields CDR1 LNHDA and CDR2 SQIVND (reference sequence).

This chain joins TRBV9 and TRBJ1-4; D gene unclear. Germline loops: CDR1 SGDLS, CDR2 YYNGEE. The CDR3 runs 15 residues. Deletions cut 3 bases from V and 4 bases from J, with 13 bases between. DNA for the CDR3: TGTGCCAGCAGCGGGCGGACGGCTGATAATGAAAAACTGTTTTTT. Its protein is CASSGRTADNEKLFF.

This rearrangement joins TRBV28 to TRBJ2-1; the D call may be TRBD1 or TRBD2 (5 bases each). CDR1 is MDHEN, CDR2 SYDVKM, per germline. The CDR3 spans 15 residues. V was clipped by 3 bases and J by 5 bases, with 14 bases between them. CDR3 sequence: CASSFGERGNNEQFF. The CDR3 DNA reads TGTGCCAGCAGTTTTGGGGAACGGGGCAACAATGAGCAGTTCTTC.

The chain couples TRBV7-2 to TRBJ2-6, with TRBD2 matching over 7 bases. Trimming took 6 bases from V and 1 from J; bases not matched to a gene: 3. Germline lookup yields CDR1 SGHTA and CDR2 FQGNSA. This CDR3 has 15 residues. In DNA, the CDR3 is TGTGCCAGCAGTCCAGCGGGGTCTGGGGCCAACGTCCTGACTTTC. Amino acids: CASSPAGSGANVLTF.

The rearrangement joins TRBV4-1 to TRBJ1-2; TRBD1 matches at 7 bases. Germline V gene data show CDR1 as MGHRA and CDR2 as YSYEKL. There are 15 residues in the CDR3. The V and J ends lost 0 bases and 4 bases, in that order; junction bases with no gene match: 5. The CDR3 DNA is TGCGCCAGCAGCCAAGAAAGACAGGGCTTCTATGGCTACACCTTC. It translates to CASSQERQGFYGYTF.

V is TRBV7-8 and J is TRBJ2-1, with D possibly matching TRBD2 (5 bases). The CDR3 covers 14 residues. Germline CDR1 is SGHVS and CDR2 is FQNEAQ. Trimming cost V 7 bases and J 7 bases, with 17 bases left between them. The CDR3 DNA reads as TGTGCCAGCACCCCGTGGCCGTCGGGGAATGAGCAGTTCTTC. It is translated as CASTPWPSGNEQFF.

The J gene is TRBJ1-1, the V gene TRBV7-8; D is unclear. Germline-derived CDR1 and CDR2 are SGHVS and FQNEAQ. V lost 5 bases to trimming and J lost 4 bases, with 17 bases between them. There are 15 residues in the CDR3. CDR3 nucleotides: TGTGCCAGCAGCCCCCACGGGAGCATCGGCACTGAAGCTTTCTTT. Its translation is CASSPHGSIGTEAFF. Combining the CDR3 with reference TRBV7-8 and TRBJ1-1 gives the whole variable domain GAGVSQSPRYKVAKRGQDVALRCDPISGHVSLFWYQQALGQGPEFLTYFQNEAQLDKSGLPSDRFFAERPEGSVSTLKIQRTQQEDSAVYLCASSPHGSIGTEAFFGQGTRLTVV.

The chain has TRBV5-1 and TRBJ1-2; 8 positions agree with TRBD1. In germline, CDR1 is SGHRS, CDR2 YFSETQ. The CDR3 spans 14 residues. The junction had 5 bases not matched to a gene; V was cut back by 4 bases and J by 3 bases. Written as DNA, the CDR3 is TGCGCCAGCAGCCCGGGACAGGACCACTATGGCTACACCTTC. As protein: CASSPGQDHYGYTF.

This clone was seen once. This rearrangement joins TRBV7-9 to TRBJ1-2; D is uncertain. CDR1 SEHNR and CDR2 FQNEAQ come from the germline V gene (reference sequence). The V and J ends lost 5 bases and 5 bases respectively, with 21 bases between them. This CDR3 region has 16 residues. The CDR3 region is CASSQRTAPKFYGYTF. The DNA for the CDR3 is TGTGCCAGCAGCCAACGAACAGCCCCTAAATTTTATGGCTACACCTTC. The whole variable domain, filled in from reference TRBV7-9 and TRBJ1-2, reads DTGVSQNPRHKITKRGQNVTFRCDPISEHNRLYWYRQTLGQGPEFLTYFQNEAQLEKSRLLSDRFSAERPKGSFSTLEIQRTEQGDSAMYLCASSQRTAPKFYGYTFGSGTRLTVV.

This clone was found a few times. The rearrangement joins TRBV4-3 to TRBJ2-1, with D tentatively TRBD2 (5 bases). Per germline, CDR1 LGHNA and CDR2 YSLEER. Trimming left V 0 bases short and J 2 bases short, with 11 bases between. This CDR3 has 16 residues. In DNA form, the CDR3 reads TGCGCCAGCAGCCAAGATCCTAGCACGACCTACAATGAGCAGTTCTTC. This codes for CASSQDPSTTYNEQFF.

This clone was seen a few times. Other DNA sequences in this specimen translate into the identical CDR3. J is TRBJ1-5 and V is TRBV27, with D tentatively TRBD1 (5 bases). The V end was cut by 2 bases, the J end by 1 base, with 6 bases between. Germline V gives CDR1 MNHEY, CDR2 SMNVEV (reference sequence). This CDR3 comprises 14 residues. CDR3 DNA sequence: TGTGCCAGCAGTTTACAGGGAAGCAATCAGCCCCAGCATTTT. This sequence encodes CASSLQGSNQPQHF.

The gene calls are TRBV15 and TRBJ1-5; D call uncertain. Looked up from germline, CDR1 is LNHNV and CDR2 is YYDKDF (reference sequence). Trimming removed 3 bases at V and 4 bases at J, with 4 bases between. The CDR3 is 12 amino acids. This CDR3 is CATSSENQPQHF. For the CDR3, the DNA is TGTGCCACCAGCAGTGAGAATCAGCCCCAGCATTTT.

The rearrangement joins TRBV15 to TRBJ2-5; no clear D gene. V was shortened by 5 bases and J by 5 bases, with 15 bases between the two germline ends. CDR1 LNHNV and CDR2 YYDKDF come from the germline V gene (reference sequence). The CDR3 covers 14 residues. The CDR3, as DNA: TGTGCCACCAGCCAAATAGGTTTCGGGGAGACCCAGTACTTC. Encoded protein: CATSQIGFGETQYF.

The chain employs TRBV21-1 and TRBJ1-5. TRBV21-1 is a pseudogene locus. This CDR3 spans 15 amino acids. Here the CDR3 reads CASSSRWGDNQPQHF. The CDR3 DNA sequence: TGTGCCAGCAGCTCTAGGTGGGGAGACAATCAGCCCCAGCATTTT.

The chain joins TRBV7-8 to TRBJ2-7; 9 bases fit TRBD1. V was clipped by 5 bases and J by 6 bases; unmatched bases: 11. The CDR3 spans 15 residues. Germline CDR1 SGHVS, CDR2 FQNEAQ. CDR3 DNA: TGTGCCAGCAGCCCCGGAATAAGGACAGGGGTCGAGCAGTACTTC. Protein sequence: CASSPGIRTGVEQYF.

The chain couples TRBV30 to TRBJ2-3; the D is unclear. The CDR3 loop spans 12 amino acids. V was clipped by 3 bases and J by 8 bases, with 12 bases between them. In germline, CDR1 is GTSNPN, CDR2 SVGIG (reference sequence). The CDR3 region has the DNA TGTGCCTGGAGCAGCCTCTTGGGTACGCAGTATTTT. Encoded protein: CAWSSLLGTQYF.

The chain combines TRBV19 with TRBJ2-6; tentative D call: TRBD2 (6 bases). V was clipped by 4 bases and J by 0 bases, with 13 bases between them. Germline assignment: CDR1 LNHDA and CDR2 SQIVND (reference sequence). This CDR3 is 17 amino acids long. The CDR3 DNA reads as TGTGCCAGTAGTACCCCGGGGGATGGCTCTGGGGCCAACGTCCTGACTTTC. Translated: CASSTPGDGSGANVLTF.

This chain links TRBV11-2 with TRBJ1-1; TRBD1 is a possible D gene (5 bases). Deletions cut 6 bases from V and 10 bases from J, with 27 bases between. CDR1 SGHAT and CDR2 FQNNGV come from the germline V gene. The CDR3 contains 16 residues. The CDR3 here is CASSHAPLGPTLGAFF. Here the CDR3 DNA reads TGTGCCAGCAGTCACGCCCCCTTGGGGCCCACCCTGGGAGCTTTCTTT.

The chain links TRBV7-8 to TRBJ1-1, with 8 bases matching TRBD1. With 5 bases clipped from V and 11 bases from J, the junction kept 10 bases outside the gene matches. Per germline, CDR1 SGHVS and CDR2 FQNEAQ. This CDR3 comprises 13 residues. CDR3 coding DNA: TGTGCCAGCAGCCCCTCCCCCACAGGGGGGGCTTTCTTT. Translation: CASSPSPTGGAFF.

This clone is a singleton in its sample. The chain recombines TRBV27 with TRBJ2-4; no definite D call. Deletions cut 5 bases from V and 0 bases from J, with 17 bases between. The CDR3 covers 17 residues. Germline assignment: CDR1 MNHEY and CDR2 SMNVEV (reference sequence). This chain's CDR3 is CASSPWSAPIAKNIQYF. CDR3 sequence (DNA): TGTGCCAGCAGTCCCTGGTCAGCTCCCATAGCCAAAAACATTCAGTACTTC.

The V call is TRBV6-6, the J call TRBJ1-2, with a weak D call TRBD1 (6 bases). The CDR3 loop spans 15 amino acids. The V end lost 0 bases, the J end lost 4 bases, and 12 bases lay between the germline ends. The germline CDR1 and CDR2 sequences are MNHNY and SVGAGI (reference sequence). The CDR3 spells CASSYSTGVAYGYTF. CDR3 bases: TGTGCCAGCAGTTACTCGACAGGAGTAGCCTATGGCTACACCTTC.

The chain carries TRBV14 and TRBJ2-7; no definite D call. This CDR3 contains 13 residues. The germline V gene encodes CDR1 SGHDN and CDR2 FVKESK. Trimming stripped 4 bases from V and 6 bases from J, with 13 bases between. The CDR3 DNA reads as TGTGCCAGCAGCCTCAACTGGTGGTCCGAGCAGTACTTC. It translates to CASSLNWWSEQYF.